The next 7 T cell receptor beta chains were all read from a single sample in a study of shared clonotypes between healthy human individuals. Assay used: immunoSEQ multiplex PCR; TCRdb lists only in-frame clones, some missing. The sample has roughly 2.5 million clones, 90% to 95% seen once. The sequencing input was naive CD4+ T cells sorted from blood. This sample's subset: CD45RA+ positively selected. All receptors come from a man between 18 and 29 years old in good health.

The genes are TRBV19 and TRBJ2-1, with 8 bases fitting TRBD2. Germline trimming cut 10 bases from V and 6 bases from J; bases unmatched to any gene: 14. The germline gives CDR1 LNHDA, CDR2 SQIVND (reference sequence). This CDR3 contains 15 residues. The CDR3 DNA reads TGTGCCACCTCCCGACTGAGCGGGGGTTCCAATGAGCAGTTCTTC. It specifies CATSRLSGGSNEQFF.

The V and J genes are TRBV20-1 and TRBJ2-7; tentatively, D is TRBD1 (5 bases). The germline gives CDR1 DFQATT, CDR2 SNEGSKA (reference sequence). This CDR3 spans 11 amino acids. V gave up 6 bases and J gave up 2 bases, with 8 bases separating them. This chain's CDR3 is CSAQTAYEQYF. The CDR3 DNA reads as TGCAGTGCCCAGACAGCCTACGAGCAGTACTTC.

The chain joins TRBV11-2 to TRBJ2-4; 7 positions agree with TRBD1. Trimming cost V 5 bases and J 6 bases; bases outside gene matches: 10. This CDR3 contains 15 residues. Per germline, CDR1 SGHAT and CDR2 FQNNGV. The CDR3 bases are TGTGCCAGCAGCCCGATTCAGGGGGTTGGAAACATTCAGTACTTC. This translates into CASSPIQGVGNIQYF.

The chain uses TRBV19 and TRBJ2-7; tentatively, D is TRBD1 (5 bases). Germline V gene sequence: CDR1 LNHDA, CDR2 SQIVND (reference sequence). The V and J ends lost 4 bases and 1 base respectively, with 14 bases between them. The CDR3 is 15 amino acids. The CDR3 is CASSRQSSPSYEQYF. The CDR3 nucleotides read TGTGCCAGTAGTAGACAGTCCTCACCTTCCTACGAGCAGTACTTC.

The genes are TRBV5-4 and TRBJ1-1; D not certain. The CDR3 totals 16 residues. The V gene lost 0 bases and the J gene lost 1 base, with 13 bases spanning the gap. Germline lookup yields CDR1 SGHNT and CDR2 YYREEE (reference sequence). The CDR3 loop reads CASSLVGGVRNTEAFF. The CDR3 coding sequence is TGTGCCAGCAGCTTGGTGGGAGGAGTCAGGAACACTGAAGCTTTCTTT. The complete variable domain, with remaining parts taken from reference TRBV5-4 and TRBJ1-1, reads ETGVTQSPTHLIKTRGQQVTLRCSSQSGHNTVSWYQQALGQGPQFIFQYYREEENGRGNFPPRFSGLQFPNYSSELNVNALELDDSALYLCASSLVGGVRNTEAFFGQGTRLTVV.

This chain uses TRBV7-2 with TRBJ2-7, with D maybe TRBD2 (5 bases). The CDR3 sequence is 14 residues long. The germline V and J ends were trimmed by 3 bases and 7 bases, with 16 bases remaining between them. The germline V gene has CDR1 SGHTA and CDR2 FQGNSA. This CDR3 reads CASSFPRDAEEQYF. The CDR3 nucleotides read TGTGCCAGCAGCTTTCCCCGGGATGCCGAAGAGCAGTACTTC.

This chain connects TRBV13 to TRBJ1-2; TRBD1 matches at 9 bases. Trimming at V came to 5 bases and at J to 3 bases, leaving 16 bases not matched to a gene. The CDR3 length is 18 residues. Germline V gene data show CDR1 as PRHDT and CDR2 as FYEKMQ (reference sequence). CDR3 coding DNA: TGTGCCAGCAGCCCGAGCGCCGGGACAGGGCGGGGGGACTATGGCTACACCTTC. This sequence encodes CASSPSAGTGRGDYGYTF.